This T cell receptor beta chain was recorded in a study of blood T cell repertoires in COVID-19. Whole-study context: PBMCs, B-cell-depleted T cells, or T cells provided the cDNA or gDNA that made up the material.

Recruits, aged about 18 to 89 years, lived in 24 US areas. TCRdb keeps only in-frame clones here, not all; method: immunoSEQ multiplex PCR. The sample lists a few hundred thousand clones; about 91% were seen once. V was pared by 4 bases and J by 2 bases, with 1 base of the junction left unmatched. This CDR3 has 13 residues. The germline V gene has CDR1 SGHAT and CDR2 FQNNGV. Sample: PBMCs or T cells enriched from blood (not recorded which). The J gene is TRBJ1-2, the V gene TRBV11-2, with 7 bases identical to TRBD1. This receptor was obtained from a woman between 35 and 50 years old with acute COVID-19. The CDR3: CASSSQGNYGYTF. Written as DNA, the CDR3 is TGTGCCAGCAGCTCACAGGGGAACTATGGCTACACCTTC.